The next 2 T cell receptor beta chains were all read from a single sample in a study of blood T cells in healthy people across ages. A second PCR of 7 to 11 cycles used a sample-barcoded 5' primer and a J-beta primer mix. TCRdb processed the 5' RACE reads anew with MiXCR; each CDR3 protein has one entry. The table lists about 1.6 million distinct CDR3 sequences, roughly 30% of them singletons. Sequenced sample: blood. These receptor sequences come from a woman aged 25 to 45 in good health.

As concerns this clonotype: A much larger clone differs from this one at a single base, so this may be a read error. The rearrangement joins TRBV29-1 to TRBJ2-1; TRBD1 agrees at 9 bases. The CDR3 totals 15 residues. Germline CDR1 and CDR2: SQVTM and ANQGSEA. The CDR3 protein is CNVVGRDRAYNEQFF. The DNA of the CDR3 is TGCAACGTTGTGGGAAGGGACAGGGCCTACAATGAGCAGTTCTTC.

This clonotype was found many times. The gene calls are TRBV4-1 and TRBJ2-7; D call uncertain. The V gene's germline CDR1 is MGHRA and CDR2 YSYEKL. This CDR3 contains 13 residues. The ends were cut back, 2 bases at V and 4 bases at J, with 9 bases in the middle. This CDR3 is CASSQLGSYEQYF. The CDR3 bases are TGCGCCAGCAGCCAACTGGGGTCATACGAGCAGTACTTC.